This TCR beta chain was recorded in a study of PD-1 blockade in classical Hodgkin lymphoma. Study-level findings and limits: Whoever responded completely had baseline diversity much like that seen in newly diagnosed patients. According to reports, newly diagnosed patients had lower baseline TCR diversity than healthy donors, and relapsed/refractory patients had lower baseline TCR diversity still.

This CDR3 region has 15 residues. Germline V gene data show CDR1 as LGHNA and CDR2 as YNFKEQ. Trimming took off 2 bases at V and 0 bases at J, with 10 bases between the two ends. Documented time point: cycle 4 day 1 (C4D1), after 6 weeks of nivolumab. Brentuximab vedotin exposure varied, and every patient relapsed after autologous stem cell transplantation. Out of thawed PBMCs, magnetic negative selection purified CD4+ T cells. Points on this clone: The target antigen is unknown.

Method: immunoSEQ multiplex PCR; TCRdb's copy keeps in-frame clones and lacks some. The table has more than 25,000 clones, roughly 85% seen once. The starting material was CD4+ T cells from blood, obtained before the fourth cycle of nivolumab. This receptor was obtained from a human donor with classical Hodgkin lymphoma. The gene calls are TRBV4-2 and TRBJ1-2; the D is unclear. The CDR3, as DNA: TGTGCCAGCAGCCAACTTTTCCGAGCTAACTATGGCTACACCTTC. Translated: CASSQLFRANYGYTF.